This T cell receptor (beta chain) is drawn from a study of beta chain features in type 1 diabetes. Looking at the study overall: Cell yields, gender and age were similar in healthy donors and patients. Examination covered fewer than 110 million sorted cells spanning all samples.

Sequencing targeted expressed TCRB transcripts, as all isolated RNA had been reverse transcribed. The method was immunoSEQ multiplex PCR; TCRdb's version includes in-frame clones alone and lacks a portion of them. Of hundreds of thousands of clones listed, approximately 14% were seen once; the top ten hold 6.7%. Germline CDR1 SGDLS, CDR2 YYNGEE. V was clipped by 3 bases and J by 10 bases, with 8 bases between them. This CDR3 is built from 12 residues. This clone was detected ten times or more. The receptor was isolated from a man aged 25-40 years in good health. This rearrangement joins TRBV9 to TRBJ1-6; D perhaps matches TRBD1 (5 bases). Sequences were obtained from central memory CD4+ T cells from blood. The DNA for the CDR3 is TGTGCCAGCAGCGGGGAGGGGTCACCCCTCCACTTT. Its protein is CASSGEGSPLHF.